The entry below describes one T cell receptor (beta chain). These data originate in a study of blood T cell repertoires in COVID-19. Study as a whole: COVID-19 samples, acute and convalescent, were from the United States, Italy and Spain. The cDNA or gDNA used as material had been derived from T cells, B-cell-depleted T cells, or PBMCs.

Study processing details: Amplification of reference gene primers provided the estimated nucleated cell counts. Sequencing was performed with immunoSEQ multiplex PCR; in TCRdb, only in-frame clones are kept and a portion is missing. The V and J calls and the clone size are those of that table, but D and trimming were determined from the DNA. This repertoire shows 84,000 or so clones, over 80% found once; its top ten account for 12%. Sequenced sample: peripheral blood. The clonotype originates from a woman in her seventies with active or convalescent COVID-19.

The DNA of the CDR3 is TGTGCCAGTAGTATAGAAAACAGGGGGAACACTGAAGCTTTCTTT. It specifies CASSIENRGNTEAFF. This chain joins TRBV19 and TRBJ1-1; 7 nucleotides align to TRBD1. Germline V CDR1 and CDR2: LNHDA, SQIVND (reference sequence). The CDR3 is 15 amino acids. Trimming removed 0 bases from V and 1 base from J; junction bases left unmatched: 2.